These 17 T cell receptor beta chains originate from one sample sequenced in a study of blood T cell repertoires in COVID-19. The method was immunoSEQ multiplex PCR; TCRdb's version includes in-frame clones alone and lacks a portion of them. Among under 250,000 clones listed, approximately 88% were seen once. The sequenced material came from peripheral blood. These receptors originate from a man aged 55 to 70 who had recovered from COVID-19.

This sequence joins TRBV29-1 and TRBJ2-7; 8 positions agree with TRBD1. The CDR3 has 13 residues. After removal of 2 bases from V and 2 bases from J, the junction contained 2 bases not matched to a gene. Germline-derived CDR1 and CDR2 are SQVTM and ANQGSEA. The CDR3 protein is CSVESDRAYEQYF. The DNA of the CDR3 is TGCAGCGTTGAATCGGACAGGGCCTACGAGCAGTACTTC.

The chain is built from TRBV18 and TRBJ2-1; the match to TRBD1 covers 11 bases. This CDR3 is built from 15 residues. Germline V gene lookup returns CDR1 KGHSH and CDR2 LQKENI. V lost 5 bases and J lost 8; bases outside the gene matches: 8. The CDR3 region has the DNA TGTGCCAGCTCATCCTGGACAGGGGGCAGAGATGAGCAGTTCTTC. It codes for CASSSWTGGRDEQFF.

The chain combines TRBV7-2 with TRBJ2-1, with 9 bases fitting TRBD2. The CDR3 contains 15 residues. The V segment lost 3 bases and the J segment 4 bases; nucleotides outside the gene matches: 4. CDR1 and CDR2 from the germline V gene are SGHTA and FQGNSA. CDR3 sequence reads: CASSFSGSQYNEQFF. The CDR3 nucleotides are TGTGCCAGCAGCTTTAGCGGGAGTCAGTACAATGAGCAGTTCTTC.

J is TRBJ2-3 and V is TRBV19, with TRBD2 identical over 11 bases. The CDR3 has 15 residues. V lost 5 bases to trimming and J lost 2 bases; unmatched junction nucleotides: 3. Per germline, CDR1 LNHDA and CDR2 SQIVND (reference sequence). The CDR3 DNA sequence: TGTGCCAGTAGTGGTAGCGGGAGGGACACAGATACGCAGTATTTT. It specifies CASSGSGRDTDTQYF.

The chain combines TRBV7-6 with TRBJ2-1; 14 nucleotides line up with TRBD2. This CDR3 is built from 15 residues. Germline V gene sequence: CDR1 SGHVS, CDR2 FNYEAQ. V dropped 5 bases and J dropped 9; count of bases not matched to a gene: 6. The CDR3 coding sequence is TGTGCCAGCAGCAAGACTAGCGGGGGGGCCACTGAGCAGTTCTTC. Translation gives CASSKTSGGATEQFF.

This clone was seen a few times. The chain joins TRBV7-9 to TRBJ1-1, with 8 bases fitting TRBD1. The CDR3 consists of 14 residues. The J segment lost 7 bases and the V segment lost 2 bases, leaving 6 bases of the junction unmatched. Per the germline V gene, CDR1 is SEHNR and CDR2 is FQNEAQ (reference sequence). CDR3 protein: CASSLRWDRSEAFF. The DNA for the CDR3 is TGTGCCAGCAGCTTAAGGTGGGACAGGAGTGAAGCTTTCTTT.

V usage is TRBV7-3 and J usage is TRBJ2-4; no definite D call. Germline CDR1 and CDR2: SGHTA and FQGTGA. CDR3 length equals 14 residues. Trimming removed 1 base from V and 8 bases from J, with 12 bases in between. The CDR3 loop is CASSLSGVGDIQYF. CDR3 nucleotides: TGTGCCAGCAGCTTAAGTGGAGTTGGCGACATTCAGTACTTC.

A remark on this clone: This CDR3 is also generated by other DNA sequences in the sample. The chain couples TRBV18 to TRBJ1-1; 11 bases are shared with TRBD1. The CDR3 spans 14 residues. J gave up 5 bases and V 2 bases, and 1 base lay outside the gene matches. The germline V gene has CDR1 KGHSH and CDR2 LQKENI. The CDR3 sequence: CASSPRDRGTEAFF. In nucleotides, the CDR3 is TGTGCCAGCTCACCAAGGGACAGGGGGACTGAAGCTTTCTTT.

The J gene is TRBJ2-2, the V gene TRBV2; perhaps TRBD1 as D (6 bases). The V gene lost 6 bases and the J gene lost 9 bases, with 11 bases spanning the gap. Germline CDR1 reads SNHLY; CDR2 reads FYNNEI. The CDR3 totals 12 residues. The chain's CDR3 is CASRVGQRELFF. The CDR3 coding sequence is TGTGCCAGCAGAGTAGGACAGAGGGAGCTGTTTTTT.

CDR3 residues: CASSYWQGARGGELFF. DNA of the CDR3: TGTGCCAGCAGTTACTGGCAGGGGGCTAGGGGCGGGGAGCTGTTTTTT. This sequence joins TRBV6-5 and TRBJ2-2; 8 bases are shared with TRBD1. Germline V gene lookup returns CDR1 MNHEY and CDR2 SVGAGI. V shed 1 base, J shed 7 bases, and the junction held 8 bases outside the gene matches. This CDR3 comprises 16 residues.

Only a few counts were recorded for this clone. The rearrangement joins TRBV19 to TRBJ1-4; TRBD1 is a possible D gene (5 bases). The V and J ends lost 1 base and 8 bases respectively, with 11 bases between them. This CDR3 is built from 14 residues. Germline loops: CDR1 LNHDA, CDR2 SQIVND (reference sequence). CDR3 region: CASSIVGTGEKLFF. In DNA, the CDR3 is TGTGCCAGTAGTATAGTCGGAACAGGAGAAAAACTGTTTTTT.

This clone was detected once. The CDR3: CAWSGTKTGGDSPLHF. In nucleotides, the CDR3 is TGTGCCTGGAGTGGAACGAAGACAGGGGGCGATTCACCCCTCCACTTT. The gene calls are TRBV30 and TRBJ1-6; 10 nucleotides match TRBD1. In germline, CDR1 is GTSNPN, CDR2 SVGIG (reference sequence). CDR3 length: 16 amino acids. V gave up 1 base and J gave up 8 bases; unmatched junction bases: 8.

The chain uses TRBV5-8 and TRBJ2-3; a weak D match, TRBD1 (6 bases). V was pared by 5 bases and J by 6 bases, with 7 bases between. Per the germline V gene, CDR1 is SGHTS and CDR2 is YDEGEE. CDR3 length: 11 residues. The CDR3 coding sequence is TGTGCCAGCAGGCAGGGGGATACGCAGTATTTT. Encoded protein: CASRQGDTQYF.

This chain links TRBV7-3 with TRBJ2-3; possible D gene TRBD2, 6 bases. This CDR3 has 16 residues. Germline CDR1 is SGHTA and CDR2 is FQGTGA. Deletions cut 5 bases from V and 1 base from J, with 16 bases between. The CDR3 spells CASSLGAGRGTDTQYF. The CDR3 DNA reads TGTGCCAGCAGCCTCGGGGCGGGGCGGGGCACAGATACGCAGTATTTT.

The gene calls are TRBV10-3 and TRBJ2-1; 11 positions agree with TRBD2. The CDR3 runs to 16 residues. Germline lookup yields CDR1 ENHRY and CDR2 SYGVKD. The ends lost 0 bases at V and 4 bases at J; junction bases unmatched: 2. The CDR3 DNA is TGTGCCATCAGTGAGTCGACTAGCGGGATGTACAATGAGCAGTTCTTC. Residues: CAISESTSGMYNEQFF.

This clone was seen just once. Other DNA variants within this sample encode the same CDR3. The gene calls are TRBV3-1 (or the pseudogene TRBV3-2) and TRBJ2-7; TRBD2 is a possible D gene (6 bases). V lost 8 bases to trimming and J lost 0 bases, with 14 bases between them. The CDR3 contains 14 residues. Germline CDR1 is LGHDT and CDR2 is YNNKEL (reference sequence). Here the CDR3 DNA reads TGTGCCAGCCGCTCTCGGGGGAGCTCCTACGAGCAGTACTTC. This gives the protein CASRSRGSSYEQYF.

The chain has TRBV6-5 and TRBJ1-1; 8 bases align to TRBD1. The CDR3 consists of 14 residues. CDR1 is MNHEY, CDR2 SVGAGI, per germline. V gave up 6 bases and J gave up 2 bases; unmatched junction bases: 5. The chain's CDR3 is CASRLTGVNTEAFF. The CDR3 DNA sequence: TGTGCCAGCAGACTGACAGGGGTTAACACTGAAGCTTTCTTT.